These T cell receptor beta chains were read from a single sample in a study of blood T cells in healthy people across ages. TCRdb reprocessed the 5' RACE reads with MiXCR, giving one entry per CDR3 protein. The table has about 1,800,000 distinct CDR3 sequences, roughly 27% seen once; the top ten hold 6.5% to 8.5%. The sequenced material came from blood. The receptors here all came from a woman aged 25-40 years in good health. The CDR3 runs from the conserved cysteine through the conserved F or W. Each record gives: V gene, clone size, D gene, J gene, CDR3 DNA, CDR3 protein. D genes are given only for firm matches. A clone size is listed for some rows: how often the clone was seen (once, few, many), or a class if it is expanded.

>TRBV5-5|many|NA|TRBJ2-5
TGTGCCAGCAGCTTCCCGGAGGAGACCCAGTACTTC
CASSFPEETQYF
>TRBV7-9|NA|TRBD1|TRBJ2-7
TGTGCCAGCAGCGCCCCGGTAGAGGGGGCGCGGAGCGAGCAGTACTTC
CASSAPVEGARSEQYF
>TRBV6-2/TRBV6-3|few|TRBD2|TRBJ2-5
TGTGCCAGCAGTAGCGGGGGAGTTTACGCCCCACCATACCAAGAGACCCAGTACTTC
CASSSGGVYAPPYQETQYF
>TRBV29-1|NA|NA|TRBJ2-1
TGCAGCGTTGAAGGAAACTCGGGCCGTCGGGAGACCCAGTTCTTC
CSVEGNSGRRETQFF
>TRBV7-9|NA|NA|TRBJ2-2
TGTGCCAGCAGCTTAACTTCCGCGAACACCGGGGAGCTGTTTTTT
CASSLTSANTGELFF
>TRBV12-3/TRBV12-4|few|NA|TRBJ1-2
TGTGCCAGCAGTGTCAGGGGAAGGGATGGCTACACCTTC
CASSVRGRDGYTF
>TRBV29-1|NA|TRBD1|TRBJ2-1
TGCGGAGTGGTGGACCGGGACAGGGTTTCCTACAATGAGCAGTTCTTC
CGVVDRDRVSYNEQFF
>TRBV7-3|many|NA|TRBJ1-2
TGTGCCAGGTCCTATGGCTACACCTTC
CARSYGYTF
>TRBV27|NA|TRBD2|TRBJ2-7
TGTGCCAGCAGTCCTCCCCGAGCGGGAGGAGACGAGCAGTACTTC
CASSPPRAGGDEQYF
>TRBV27|NA|NA|TRBJ2-1
TGTGCCAGCAGTTGCCGGACGGTATACAATGAGCAGTTCTTC
CASSCRTVYNEQFF
>TRBV6-2/TRBV6-3|few|NA|TRBJ2-7
TGTGCCAGCAGTGCAACTCGACCCTACGAGCAGTACTTC
CASSATRPYEQYF
>TRBV7-1|NA|TRBD2|TRBJ2-7
TGTGCCAGCAGCTGGTCCAGCGGGATTGGAGAGCAGTACTTC
CASSWSSGIGEQYF
>TRBV20-1|once|TRBD1|TRBJ1-5
TGCAGTGCCAGGGGAGGGACAGTTGATCAGCCCCAGCATTTT
CSARGGTVDQPQHF
>TRBV11-2|NA|NA|TRBJ2-4
TGTGCCGGCAGCACAACGGTGGGAGACGTAAACATTCAGTACTTC
CAGSTTVGDVNIQYF
>TRBV24-1|NA|TRBD2|TRBJ2-3
TGTGCCACCAGTGATCTTAGCGGGAGAAGCACAGATACGCAGTATTTT
CATSDLSGRSTDTQYF
>TRBV5-1|NA|NA|TRBJ2-1
TGCGCCAGCAGCTTGGGCGTGAGTCAGGAGACTCAGTTCTTC
CASSLGVSQETQFF
>TRBV5-1|NA|TRBD1|TRBJ1-1
TGCGCCAGCAGCTTGGCCGACAGGGAAAGAGCTTTCTTT
CASSLADRERAFF
>TRBV29-1|few|NA|TRBJ1-1
TGCAGCGTTGTTCAGGGAAATATGAACACTGAAGCTTTCTTT
CSVVQGNMNTEAFF
>TRBV20-1|NA|NA|TRBJ2-5
TGCAGTGCTAGCGGTGCAAGGAGGGGTCAAGAGACCCAGTACTTC
CSASGARRGQETQYF
>TRBV29-1|few|TRBD1|TRBJ2-3
TGCAGCGTAGATGGAGGGACAGGGAGCACAGATACGCAGTATTTT
CSVDGGTGSTDTQYF
>TRBV5-1|NA|TRBD2|TRBJ2-7
TGCGCCAGCAGCTTGGACGGGGGGGAACGTGAGCAGTACTTC
CASSLDGGEREQYF
>TRBV10-3|few|NA|TRBJ2-7
TGTGCCACCAGGGAGAATGCTCGGGGAGGGCAGTACTTC
CATRENARGGQYF
>TRBV28|NA|TRBD1|TRBJ1-2
TGTGCCATCCAGGGGGGAGGCTATGGCTACACCTTC
CAIQGGGYGYTF
>TRBV7-2|NA|NA|TRBJ1-5
TGTGCCAGCAGCTTTCGGATGGAGCAGCCCCAGCATTTT
CASSFRMEQPQHF
>TRBV3-1|once|NA|TRBJ1-2
TGTGCCAGCAGCCAAGATGCCTTCGGAGGGACCTATGGCTACACCTTC
CASSQDAFGGTYGYTF
>TRBV3-1|few|NA|TRBJ2-7
TGTGCCAGCAGCCGGTCGGACGGCTCCTACGAGCAGTACTTC
CASSRSDGSYEQYF
>TRBV6-6|NA|TRBD1|TRBJ2-7
TGTGCCAGCAGTTACTCGGGCGACAGGGGAATTCTTTACGAGCAGTACTTC
CASSYSGDRGILYEQYF
>TRBV7-6|NA|NA|TRBJ2-1
TGTGCCAACAGCCTCCCTCTCGGAGATGAGCAGTTCTTC
CANSLPLGDEQFF
>TRBV5-1|few|NA|TRBJ2-3
TGCGCCAGCAGCTTGGAACTAGCTACGACGCAGTATTTT
CASSLELATTQYF
>TRBV28|NA|TRBD1|TRBJ1-5
TGTGCCAGCAGTGGGCCGGGACAGGGCTTCGATCAGCCCCAGCATTTT
CASSGPGQGFDQPQHF
>TRBV29-1|many|NA|TRBJ2-1
TGCAGCGTTGACGCCGGTGAGCAGTTCTTC
CSVDAGEQFF
>TRBV5-1|few|TRBD2|TRBJ2-5
TGCGCCAGCAGCCAAGACGGGGGGGCCGAGGAGACCCAGTACTTC
CASSQDGGAEETQYF
>TRBV10-3|many|TRBD1|TRBJ2-5
TGTGCCATCAGTGACAGACAGGGACAAGAGACCCAGTACTTC
CAISDRQGQETQYF
>TRBV6-4|NA|NA|TRBJ1-2
TGTGCCAGCAGTGCAGGGGCTGGCGGCTGTGGCTACACCTTC
CASSAGAGGCGYTF
>TRBV7-2|NA|NA|TRBJ1-2
TGTGCCAGCAGCTCCGGACAGATTTATAACTATGGCTACACCTTC
CASSSGQIYNYGYTF
>TRBV27|few|TRBD1|TRBJ2-1
TGTGCCAGCAGTTCAAAGACAGGGTCGGCGAATGAGCAGTTCTTC
CASSSKTGSANEQFF
>TRBV7-2|NA|NA|TRBJ2-7
TGTGCCAGCGCGATGGGGGGGCTTCCCTACGAGCAGTACTTC
CASAMGGLPYEQYF
>TRBV29-1|NA|NA|TRBJ2-5
TGCAGCGTTAAGGAGGGGGTTGGGGAGACCCAGTACTTC
CSVKEGVGETQYF
>TRBV20-1|NA|NA|TRBJ1-6
TGCAGTGCTAGAGATCTGGCTACCTCCGAACTCAATTCACCCCTCCACTTC
CSARDLATSELNSPLHF
>TRBV11-3|few|TRBD2|TRBJ2-1
TGTGCCAGCAGCTCCACTAGCGGGAGAGGAGGGCAGTTCTTC
CASSSTSGRGGQFF
>TRBV12-3/TRBV12-4|few|TRBD1|TRBJ1-2
TGTGCCAGCAGTAGACTGGACAGGGGGCTAGAAGGCTACACCTTC
CASSRLDRGLEGYTF
>TRBV3-1|NA|NA|TRBJ1-2
TGTGCCAGCAGCCAAGAAGAAGACTATGGCCACACCTTC
CASSQEEDYGHTF
>TRBV9|few|NA|TRBJ2-1
TGTGCCAGCAGCGTACGGACGGAACTTCGGGGCAATGAGCAGTTCTTC
CASSVRTELRGNEQFF
>TRBV3-1|few|NA|TRBJ2-4
TGTGCCAGCAGCCGAAAGACAGCCAAAAACATTCAGTACTTC
CASSRKTAKNIQYF
>TRBV7-2|NA|NA|TRBJ2-2
TGTGCCAGCAAAACAACTAGCAACACCGGGGAGCTGTTTTTT
CASKTTSNTGELFF
>TRBV7-9|few|NA|TRBJ2-4
TGTGCCAGCAGCTTCCAGGGTACCAAAAACATTCAGTACTTC
CASSFQGTKNIQYF
>TRBV5-6|NA|NA|TRBJ2-1
TGTGCCAGCAGCTTGGAGCCCAGGGCTGATGAGCAGTTCTTC
CASSLEPRADEQFF
>TRBV12-3/TRBV12-4|NA|NA|TRBJ1-1
TGTGCCAGCACTTCCGGGACAAAGAACACTGAAGCTTTCTTT
CASTSGTKNTEAFF
>TRBV10-3|NA|NA|TRBJ1-2
TGTGCCATCAGTGAGTCGGGCAGGGCTAACTATGGCTACACCTTC
CAISESGRANYGYTF
>TRBV2|many|TRBD2|TRBJ2-1
TGTGCCAGCAGCCGAGCGGGAGGGCCGTACAATGAGCAGTTCTTC
CASSRAGGPYNEQFF
>TRBV5-4|NA|TRBD1|TRBJ2-1
TGCGCCAGCAGCCGGAATCGGGGGACAGGGAATGAGCAGTTCTTC
CASSRNRGTGNEQFF
>TRBV7-3|few|NA|TRBJ1-1
TGTGCCAGCAGCACTGGGGGTGGGGGGAGAGCTTTCTTT
CASSTGGGGRAFF
>TRBV7-9|NA|NA|TRBJ1-5
TGTGCCAGCAGCTTGTCCGGGGGTCGGGGTAGCAATCAGCCCCAGCATTTT
CASSLSGGRGSNQPQHF
>TRBV5-5|NA|NA|TRBJ1-4
TGTGCCAGCAGCCCGGGTGTGCCTAATGAAAAACTGTTTTTT
CASSPGVPNEKLFF
>TRBV7-8|NA|NA|TRBJ2-1
TGTGCCAGCAGCAGTTCGGGGGCGAAGGATAGGGGGAGCTCCTACAATGAGCAGTTCTTC
CASSSSGAKDRGSSYNEQFF